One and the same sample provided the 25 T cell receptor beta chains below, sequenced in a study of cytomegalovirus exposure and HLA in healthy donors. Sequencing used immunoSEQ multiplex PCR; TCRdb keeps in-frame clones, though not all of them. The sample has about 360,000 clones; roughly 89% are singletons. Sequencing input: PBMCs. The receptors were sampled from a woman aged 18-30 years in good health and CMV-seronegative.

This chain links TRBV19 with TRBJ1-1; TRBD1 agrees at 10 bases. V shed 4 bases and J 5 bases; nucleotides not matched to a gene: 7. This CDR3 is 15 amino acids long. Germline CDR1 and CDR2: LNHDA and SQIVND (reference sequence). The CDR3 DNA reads TGTGCCAGTAGTAAGGACAGGGGGGTTTTAACTGAAGCTTTCTTT. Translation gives CASSKDRGVLTEAFF.

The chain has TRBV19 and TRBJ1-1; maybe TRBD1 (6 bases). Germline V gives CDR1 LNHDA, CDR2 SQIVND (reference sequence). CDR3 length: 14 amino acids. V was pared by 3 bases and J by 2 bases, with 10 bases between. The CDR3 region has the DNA TGTGCCAGTAGTATCACAGGGTTTAACACTGAAGCTTTCTTT. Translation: CASSITGFNTEAFF.

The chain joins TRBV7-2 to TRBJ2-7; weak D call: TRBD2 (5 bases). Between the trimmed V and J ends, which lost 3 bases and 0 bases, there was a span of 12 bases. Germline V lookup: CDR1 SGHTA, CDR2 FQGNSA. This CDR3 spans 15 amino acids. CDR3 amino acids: CASSFGGASSYEQYF. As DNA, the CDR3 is TGTGCCAGCAGCTTCGGAGGAGCAAGCTCCTACGAGCAGTACTTC.

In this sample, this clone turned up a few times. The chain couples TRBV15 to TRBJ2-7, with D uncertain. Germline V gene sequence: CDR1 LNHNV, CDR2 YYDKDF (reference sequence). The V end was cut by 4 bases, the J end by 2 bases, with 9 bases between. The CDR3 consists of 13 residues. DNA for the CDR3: TGTGCCACCAGCATAAACAGAGCCTACGAGCAGTACTTC. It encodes CATSINRAYEQYF.

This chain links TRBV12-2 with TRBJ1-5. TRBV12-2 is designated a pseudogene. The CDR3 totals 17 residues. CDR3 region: CASRLGGGVISNQPQHF. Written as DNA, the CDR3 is TGTGCAAGTCGCCTTGGAGGGGGGGTCATAAGTAATCAGCCCCAGCATTTT.

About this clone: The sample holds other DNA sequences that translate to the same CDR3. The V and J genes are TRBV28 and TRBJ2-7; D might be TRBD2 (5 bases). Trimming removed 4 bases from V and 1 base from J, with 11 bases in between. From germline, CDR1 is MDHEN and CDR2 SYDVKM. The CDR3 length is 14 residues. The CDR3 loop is CASSWTGPSYEQYF. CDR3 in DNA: TGTGCCAGCAGTTGGACTGGACCTTCCTACGAGCAGTACTTC.

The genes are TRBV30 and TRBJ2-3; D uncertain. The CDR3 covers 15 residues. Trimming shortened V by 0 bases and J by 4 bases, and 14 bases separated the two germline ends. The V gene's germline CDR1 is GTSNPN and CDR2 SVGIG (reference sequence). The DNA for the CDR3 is TGTGCCTGGAGTGTACGAGGCCGTTTGCCAGATACGCAGTATTTT. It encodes CAWSVRGRLPDTQYF.

The CDR3 DNA reads as TGTGCCATCAGTGAGGCCCAACAGGGAAATAGCAATCAGCCCCAGCATTTT. This gives the protein CAISEAQQGNSNQPQHF. V and J are TRBV10-3 and TRBJ1-5, with D tentatively TRBD1 (6 bases). In germline, CDR1 is ENHRY, CDR2 SYGVKD. CDR3 size: 17 residues. Trimming took off 2 bases at V and 0 bases at J, with 14 bases between the two ends.

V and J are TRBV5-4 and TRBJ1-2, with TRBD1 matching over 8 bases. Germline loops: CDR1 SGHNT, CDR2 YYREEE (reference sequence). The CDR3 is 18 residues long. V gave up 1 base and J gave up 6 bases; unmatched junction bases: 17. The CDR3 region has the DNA TGTGCCAGCAGCTTGCCCCCCCCCACACGGGCAGGGGGCAATGGCTACACCTTC. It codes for CASSLPPPTRAGGNGYTF.

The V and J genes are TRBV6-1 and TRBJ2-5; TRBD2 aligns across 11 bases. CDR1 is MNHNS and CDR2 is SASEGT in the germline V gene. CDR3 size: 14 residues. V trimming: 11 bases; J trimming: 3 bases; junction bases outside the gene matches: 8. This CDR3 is CALRQGLAEETQYF. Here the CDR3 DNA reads TGTGCCCTGCGGCAGGGACTAGCGGAAGAGACCCAGTACTTC.

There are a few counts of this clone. CDR3 sequence reads: CASSEYRQTHQPQHF. CDR3 in DNA: TGTGCCAGCAGTGAATATCGACAGACCCATCAGCCCCAGCATTTT. V gene TRBV25-1 combines with J gene TRBJ1-5; D possibly corresponds to TRBD1 (5 bases). The V and J ends lost 0 bases and 5 bases respectively, with 11 bases between them. Germline CDR1 reads MGHDK; CDR2 reads SYGVNS. This CDR3 has 15 amino acids.

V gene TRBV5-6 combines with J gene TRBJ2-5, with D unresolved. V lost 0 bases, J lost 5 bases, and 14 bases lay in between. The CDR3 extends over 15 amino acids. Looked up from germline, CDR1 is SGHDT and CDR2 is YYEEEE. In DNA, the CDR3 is TGTGCCAGCAGCTTGGGAGGCTTTCCTTGGGAGACCCAGTACTTC. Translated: CASSLGGFPWETQYF.

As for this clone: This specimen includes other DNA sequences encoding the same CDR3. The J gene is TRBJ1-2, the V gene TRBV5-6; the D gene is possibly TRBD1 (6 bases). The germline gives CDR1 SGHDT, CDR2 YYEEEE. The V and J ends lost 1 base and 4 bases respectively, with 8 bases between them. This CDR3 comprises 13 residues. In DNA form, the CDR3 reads TGTGCCAGCAGCTTGAGGGGGTTCTATGGCTACACCTTC. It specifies CASSLRGFYGYTF.

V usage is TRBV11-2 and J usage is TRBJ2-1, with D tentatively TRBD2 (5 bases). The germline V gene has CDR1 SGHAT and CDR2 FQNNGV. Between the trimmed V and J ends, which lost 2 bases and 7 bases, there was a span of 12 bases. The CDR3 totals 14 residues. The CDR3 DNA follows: TGTGCCAGCAGCTTATTACGGGGAGTGAATGAGCAGTTCTTC. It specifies CASSLLRGVNEQFF.

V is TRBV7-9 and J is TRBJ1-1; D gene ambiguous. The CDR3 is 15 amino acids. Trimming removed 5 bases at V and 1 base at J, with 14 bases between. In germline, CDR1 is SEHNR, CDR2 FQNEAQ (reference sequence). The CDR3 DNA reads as TGTGCCAGCAGCCCCCGATCCTTACAGAACACTGAAGCTTTCTTT. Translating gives CASSPRSLQNTEAFF.

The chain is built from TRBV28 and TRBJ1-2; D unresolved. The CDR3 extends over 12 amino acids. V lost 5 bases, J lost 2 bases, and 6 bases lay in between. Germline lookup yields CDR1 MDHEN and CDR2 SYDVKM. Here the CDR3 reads CASSQQNYGYTF. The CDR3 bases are TGTGCCAGCAGTCAACAGAACTATGGCTACACCTTC.

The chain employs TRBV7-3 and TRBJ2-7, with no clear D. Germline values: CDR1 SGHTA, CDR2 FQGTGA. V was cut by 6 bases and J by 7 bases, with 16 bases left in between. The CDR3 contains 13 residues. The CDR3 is CASSFGSPQEQYF. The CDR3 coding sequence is TGTGCCAGCAGTTTCGGGTCGCCCCAAGAGCAGTACTTC.

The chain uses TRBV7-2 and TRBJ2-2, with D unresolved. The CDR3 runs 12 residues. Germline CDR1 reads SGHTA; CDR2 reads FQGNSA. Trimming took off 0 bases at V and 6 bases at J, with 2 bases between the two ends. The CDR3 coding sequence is TGTGCCAGCAGCTTAGCCGCCGGGGAGCTGTTTTTT. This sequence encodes CASSLAAGELFF.

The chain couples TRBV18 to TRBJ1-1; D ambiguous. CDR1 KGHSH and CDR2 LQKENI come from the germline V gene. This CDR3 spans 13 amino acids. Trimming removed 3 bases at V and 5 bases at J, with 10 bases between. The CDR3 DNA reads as TGTGCCAGCTCACCTTCGGGGAGGACTGAAGCTTTCTTT. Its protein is CASSPSGRTEAFF. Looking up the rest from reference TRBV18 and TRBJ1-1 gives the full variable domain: NAGVMQNPRHLVRRRGQEARLRCSPMKGHSHVYWYRQLPEEGLKFMVYLQKENIIDESGMPKERFSAEFPKEGPSILRIQQVVRGDSAAYFCASSPSGRTEAFFGQGTRLTVV.

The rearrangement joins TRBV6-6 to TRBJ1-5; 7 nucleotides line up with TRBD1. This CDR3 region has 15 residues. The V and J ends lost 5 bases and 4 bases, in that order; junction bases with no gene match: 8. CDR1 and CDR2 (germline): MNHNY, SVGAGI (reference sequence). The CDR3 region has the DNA TGTGCCAGCAGTAATGACAGGGCTTTAAATCAGCCCCAGCATTTT. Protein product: CASSNDRALNQPQHF.

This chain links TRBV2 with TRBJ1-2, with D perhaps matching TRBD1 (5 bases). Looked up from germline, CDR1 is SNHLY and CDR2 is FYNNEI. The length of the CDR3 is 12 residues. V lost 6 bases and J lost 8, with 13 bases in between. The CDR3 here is CASRRGGVGYTF. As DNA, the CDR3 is TGTGCCAGCAGAAGGGGAGGGGTAGGCTACACCTTC.

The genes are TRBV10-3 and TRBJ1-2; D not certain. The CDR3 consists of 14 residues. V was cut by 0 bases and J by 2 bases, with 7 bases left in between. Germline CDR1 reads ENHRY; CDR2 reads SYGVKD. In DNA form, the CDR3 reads TGTGCCATCAGTGAGTCGAATCTAAACTATGGCTACACCTTC. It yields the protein CAISESNLNYGYTF.

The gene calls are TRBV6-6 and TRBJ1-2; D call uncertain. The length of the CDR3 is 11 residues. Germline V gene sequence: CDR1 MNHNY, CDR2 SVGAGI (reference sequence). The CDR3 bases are TGTGTCGTCTCAGGTGTCTATGGCTACACCTTC. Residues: CVVSGVYGYTF.

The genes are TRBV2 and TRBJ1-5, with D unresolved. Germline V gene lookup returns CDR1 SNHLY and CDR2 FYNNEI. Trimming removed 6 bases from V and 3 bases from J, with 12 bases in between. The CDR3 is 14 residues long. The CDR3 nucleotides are TGTGCCAGCAGCCCCTCCGGGGTCAATCAGCCCCAGCATTTT. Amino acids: CASSPSGVNQPQHF.

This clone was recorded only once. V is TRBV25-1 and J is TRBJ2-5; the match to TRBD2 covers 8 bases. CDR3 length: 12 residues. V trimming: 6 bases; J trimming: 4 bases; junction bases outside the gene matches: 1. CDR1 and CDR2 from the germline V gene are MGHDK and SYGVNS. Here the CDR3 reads CASSRGGETQYF. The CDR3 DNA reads TGTGCCAGCAGCCGGGGGGGAGAGACCCAGTACTTC.